Following are 27 T cell receptor beta chains from one sample sequenced in a study of cytomegalovirus exposure and HLA in healthy donors. Primers for the PCR totalled 60 Vbeta and 13 Jbeta. Sequenced by immunoSEQ multiplex PCR; TCRdb stores in-frame clones only, minus some. The repertoire holds under 130,000 clones, with around three quarters as singletons. Specimen: PBMCs. These receptors were taken from a woman in her forties in good health and CMV-seronegative.

This clone was seen only a few times. This rearrangement joins TRBV6-1 to TRBJ1-5; TRBD1 is a possible D gene (6 bases). In germline, CDR1 is MNHNS, CDR2 SASEGT. Deletions cut 7 bases from V and 4 bases from J, with 17 bases between. This CDR3 is built from 15 residues. The chain's CDR3 is CASTVQGIANQPQHF. The CDR3 DNA reads TGTGCCAGCACGGTCCAGGGGATAGCAAATCAGCCCCAGCATTTT.

This chain joins TRBV19 and TRBJ2-7; TRBD2 matches at 11 bases. J lost 3 bases, V lost 5 bases, and 12 bases had no gene match. Germline V gene lookup returns CDR1 LNHDA and CDR2 SQIVND (reference sequence). The CDR3 covers 17 residues. The CDR3 loop is CASSGKGRGTSGYEQYF. The CDR3 DNA is TGTGCCAGTAGTGGCAAGGGTCGAGGGACTAGCGGCTACGAGCAGTACTTC.

This rearrangement joins TRBV7-9 to TRBJ2-5; 7 bases map to TRBD1. J gave up 1 base and V 5 bases, and 7 bases lay outside the gene matches. Germline-derived CDR1 and CDR2 are SEHNR and FQNEAQ (reference sequence). The CDR3 has 15 amino acids. The CDR3 spells CASSPGQNLQETQYF. In DNA form, the CDR3 reads TGTGCCAGCAGCCCGGGACAGAACCTCCAAGAGACCCAGTACTTC.

This clone came up once. V usage is TRBV6-5 and J usage is TRBJ2-7; 9 positions match TRBD2. Losses at the gene ends were 6 bases for V and 3 bases for J; bases not matched to a gene: 9. CDR1 and CDR2 (germline): MNHEY, SVGAGI. The CDR3 runs 15 residues. The DNA for the CDR3 is TGTGCCAGCAGGGACCGGACTAGCGAAAACTACGAGCAGTACTTC. Amino acid sequence: CASRDRTSENYEQYF.

This chain connects TRBV28 to TRBJ1-3, with D tentatively TRBD1 (6 bases). The CDR3 contains 15 residues. The germline V and J ends were trimmed by 3 bases and 7 bases, with 16 bases remaining between them. The germline gives CDR1 MDHEN, CDR2 SYDVKM. The DNA for the CDR3 is TGTGCCAGCAGTTTGGACAGACGGTCGGGGAACACCATATATTTT. Its protein is CASSLDRRSGNTIYF.

This clone came up a few times. V usage is TRBV10-3 and J usage is TRBJ2-7; 15 bases map to TRBD2. The CDR3 sequence is 16 residues long. Germline CDR1 ENHRY, CDR2 SYGVKD. Germline trimming cut 0 bases from V and 6 bases from J; bases unmatched to any gene: 3. DNA of the CDR3: TGTGCCATCAGTGAGTCGGGGACTAGCGGGAGGACCGAGCAGTACTTC. This sequence encodes CAISESGTSGRTEQYF.

This clone has only a few counts. V is TRBV11-2 and J is TRBJ2-2, with unresolved D. Trimming shortened V by 4 bases and J by 3 bases, and 15 bases separated the two germline ends. Germline CDR1 is SGHAT and CDR2 is FQNNGV. The CDR3 is made up of 16 amino acids. The CDR3 sequence is CASSYGRGADTGELFF. Written as DNA, the CDR3 is TGTGCCAGCAGCTACGGCCGCGGTGCGGACACCGGGGAGCTGTTTTTT.

The gene calls are TRBV15 and TRBJ1-1, with D perhaps matching TRBD1 (5 bases). V was cut by 2 bases and J by 5 bases, with 9 bases left in between. Germline CDR1 LNHNV, CDR2 YYDKDF (reference sequence). The CDR3 length is 13 residues. The CDR3 spells CATSRQGRTEAFF. The CDR3 region has the DNA TGTGCCACCAGCAGACAGGGCAGAACTGAAGCTTTCTTT.

The chain recombines TRBV28 with TRBJ1-2; TRBD1 agrees at 11 bases. Germline V gives CDR1 MDHEN, CDR2 SYDVKM. V was clipped by 6 bases and J by 4 bases; unmatched bases: 7. The CDR3 sequence is 15 residues long. The DNA for the CDR3 is TGTGCCAGCAGGGGACAGGGGGAAGCGACCTATGGCTACACCTTC. Its translation: CASRGQGEATYGYTF.

The table lists this clone with a few counts. The J gene is TRBJ2-3, the V gene TRBV5-1; 7 nucleotides align to TRBD1. V shed 0 bases and J 0 bases; nucleotides not matched to a gene: 4. CDR3 length equals 16 residues. Germline lookup yields CDR1 SGHRS and CDR2 YFSETQ. The CDR3 protein is CASSLETGLSTDTQYF. For the CDR3, the DNA is TGCGCCAGCAGCTTGGAGACAGGGCTTAGCACAGATACGCAGTATTTT.

The table lists this clone with a count of one. The CDR3 DNA reads TGTGCCAGCAGTGGCGGTGGGACAGGGGAGGATGAGCAGTTCTTC. Translation: CASSGGGTGEDEQFF. The genes are TRBV27 and TRBJ2-1, with 10 bases that match TRBD1. Losses at the gene ends were 5 bases for V and 8 bases for J; bases not matched to a gene: 9. CDR3 size: 15 residues. Germline V gene lookup returns CDR1 MNHEY and CDR2 SMNVEV (reference sequence).

V usage is TRBV28 and J usage is TRBJ1-2, with D unclear. There are 15 residues in the CDR3. The germline V gene encodes CDR1 MDHEN and CDR2 SYDVKM. Trimming cost V 2 bases and J 0 bases, with 10 bases left between them. CDR3 nucleotides: TGTGCCAGCAGTTTACACACTACACCTAACTATGGCTACACCTTC. Its translation is CASSLHTTPNYGYTF.

The chain carries TRBV29-1 and TRBJ1-1; no definite D call. Germline V gene data show CDR1 as SQVTM and CDR2 as ANQGSEA. This CDR3 is built from 11 residues. Trimming left V 7 bases short and J 13 bases short, with 19 bases between. CDR3 nucleotide sequence: TGCAGCGCCACTGCCCCCTACGAGGTTTTCTTT. Residues: CSATAPYEVFF.

The chain is built from TRBV9 and TRBJ1-2, with D unresolved. The CDR3 length is 11 residues. CDR1 is SGDLS and CDR2 is YYNGEE in the germline V gene. V was pared by 4 bases and J by 2 bases, with 3 bases between. CDR3 nucleotides: TGTGCCAGCAGCTTAAACTATGGCTACACCTTC. Translating it yields CASSLNYGYTF.

This chain joins TRBV4-3 and TRBJ1-2; D uncertain. V lost 1 base and J lost 2, with 5 bases in between. Germline-derived CDR1 and CDR2 are LGHNA and YSLEER. This CDR3 region has 13 residues. The CDR3 DNA reads as TGCGCCAGCAGCCAAGGACTAAACTATGGCTACACCTTC. It is translated as CASSQGLNYGYTF.

The chain is built from TRBV28 and TRBJ2-3; D remains unclear. The CDR3 has 13 amino acids. Germline V lookup: CDR1 MDHEN, CDR2 SYDVKM. V lost 8 bases and J 0 bases, leaving 9 bases between the germline ends. CDR3 sequence: CASSSSSTDTQYF. CDR3 DNA sequence: TGTGCCAGCTCCTCCTCTAGCACAGATACGCAGTATTTT.

The chain employs TRBV19 and TRBJ2-2; TRBD2 matches at 9 bases. The CDR3 is made up of 17 amino acids. From germline, CDR1 is LNHDA and CDR2 SQIVND (reference sequence). After removal of 2 bases from V and 3 bases from J, the junction contained 7 bases not matched to a gene. For the CDR3, the DNA is TGTGCCAGTAGTATAAGGGGTAGCGGGGGAGACACCGGGGAGCTGTTTTTT. Translating gives CASSIRGSGGDTGELFF.

The rearrangement links TRBV19 to TRBJ1-5; 8 bases are shared with TRBD1. Germline V CDR1 and CDR2: LNHDA, SQIVND (reference sequence). The length of the CDR3 is 15 residues. With 1 base clipped from V and 8 bases from J, the junction kept 7 bases outside the gene matches. For the CDR3, the DNA is TGTGCCAGTAGTATAGTAGCAGGGGGCACGGAGCCCCAGCATTTT. This gives the protein CASSIVAGGTEPQHF.

The V call is TRBV5-1, the J call TRBJ1-1; TRBD1 agrees at 7 bases. CDR3 length: 16 amino acids. J was trimmed by 7 bases and V by 0 bases; bases with no gene match: 12. Germline V gene data show CDR1 as SGHRS and CDR2 as YFSETQ. CDR3 in DNA: TGCGCCAGCAGCTTGGATTCTCTCGGGACAGAAAATGAAGCTTTCTTT. Amino acid sequence: CASSLDSLGTENEAFF.

The rearrangement links TRBV7-7 to TRBJ2-2, with D perhaps matching TRBD2 (6 bases). The V end lost 3 bases, the J end lost 0 bases, and 11 bases lay between the germline ends. The CDR3 loop spans 16 amino acids. The germline gives CDR1 SSHAT, CDR2 FNYEAQ (reference sequence). CDR3 sequence reads: CASSFLSGANTGELFF. The CDR3 nucleotides are TGTGCCAGCAGCTTTCTTAGCGGAGCGAACACCGGGGAGCTGTTTTTT.

The chain links TRBV18 to TRBJ2-7; D unresolved. The CDR3 contains 13 residues. Germline V CDR1 and CDR2: KGHSH, LQKENI. V gave up 2 bases and J gave up 3 bases, with 8 bases separating them. CDR3 sequence: CASSPGENYEQYF. In nucleotides, the CDR3 is TGTGCCAGCTCACCAGGTGAGAACTACGAGCAGTACTTC.

The chain joins TRBV5-4 to TRBJ2-5, with TRBD1 matching over 7 bases. V was clipped by 4 bases and J by 1 base; unmatched bases: 7. Germline values: CDR1 SGHNT, CDR2 YYREEE (reference sequence). The CDR3 extends over 15 amino acids. In DNA, the CDR3 is TGTGCCAGCAGCATGGGGCAGGGGGTCCAAGAGACCCAGTACTTC. It is translated as CASSMGQGVQETQYF.

The chain is built from TRBV9 and TRBJ2-7, with TRBD2 matching 12 bases. V shed 3 bases, J shed 6 bases, and the junction held 7 bases outside the gene matches. The CDR3 spans 15 residues. CDR1 is SGDLS and CDR2 is YYNGEE in the germline V gene. CDR3 DNA: TGTGCCAGCAGCGCCCTAGCGGGAGGGCCTGTCGAGCAGTACTTC. Residues: CASSALAGGPVEQYF.

The CDR3 region has the DNA TGTGCCAGCAGTTACTCGGGCGGGGAATGGACCGGGGAGCTGTTTTTT. It encodes CASSYSGGEWTGELFF. The chain joins TRBV6-5 to TRBJ2-2; the D gene is possibly TRBD2 (6 bases). This CDR3 has 16 residues. Germline CDR1 reads MNHEY; CDR2 reads SVGAGI. V was shortened by 0 bases and J by 5 bases, with 13 bases between the two germline ends.

This clone came up a few times. This chain links TRBV19 with TRBJ2-1; D unclear. This CDR3 is built from 13 residues. The V end was cut by 3 bases, the J end by 2 bases, with 5 bases between. The germline V gene encodes CDR1 LNHDA and CDR2 SQIVND (reference sequence). The CDR3 DNA reads as TGTGCCAGTAGTATGCGGACCTACAATGAGCAGTTCTTC. It yields the protein CASSMRTYNEQFF.

This rearrangement joins TRBV5-4 to TRBJ2-7; D is possibly TRBD1 (7 bases). The germline CDR1 and CDR2 sequences are SGHNT and YYREEE (reference sequence). Trimming removed 6 bases at V and 3 bases at J, with 19 bases between. The CDR3 length is 15 residues. The DNA for the CDR3 is TGTGCCAGCACCCTCAGTAGCGGACAGGTCTACGAGCAGTACTTC. Its translation is CASTLSSGQVYEQYF.

This rearrangement joins TRBV5-1 to TRBJ1-2, with D unresolved. The CDR3 extends over 14 amino acids. V dropped 0 bases and J dropped 2 bases, with 8 bases sitting between them. CDR1 is SGHRS and CDR2 is YFSETQ in the germline V gene. Here the CDR3 DNA reads TGCGCCAGCAGCTTGGGACTTCCGAACTATGGCTACACCTTC. It encodes CASSLGLPNYGYTF. The full variable domain, completed using reference TRBV5-1 and TRBJ1-2, is KAGVTQTPRYLIKTRGQQVTLSCSPISGHRSVSWYQQTPGQGLQFLFEYFSETQRNKGNFPGRFSGRQFSNSRSEMNVSTLELGDSALYLCASSLGLPNYGYTFGSGTRLTVV.